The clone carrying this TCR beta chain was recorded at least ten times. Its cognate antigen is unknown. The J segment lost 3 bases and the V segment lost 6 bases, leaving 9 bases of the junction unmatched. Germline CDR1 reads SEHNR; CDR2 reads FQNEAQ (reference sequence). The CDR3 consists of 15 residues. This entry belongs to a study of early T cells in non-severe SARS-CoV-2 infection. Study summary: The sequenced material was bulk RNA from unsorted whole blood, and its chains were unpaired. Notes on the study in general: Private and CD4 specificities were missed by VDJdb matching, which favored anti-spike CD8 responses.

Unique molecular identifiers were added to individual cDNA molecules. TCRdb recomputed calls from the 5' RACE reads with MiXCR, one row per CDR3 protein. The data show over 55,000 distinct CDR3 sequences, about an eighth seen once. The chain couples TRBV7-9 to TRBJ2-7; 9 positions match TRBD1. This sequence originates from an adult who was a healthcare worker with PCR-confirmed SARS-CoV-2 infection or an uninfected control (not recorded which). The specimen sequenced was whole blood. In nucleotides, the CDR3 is TGTGCCAGCAGTTTTCCGGGACAGGGTATCTACGAGCAGTACTTC. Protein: CASSFPGQGIYEQYF.